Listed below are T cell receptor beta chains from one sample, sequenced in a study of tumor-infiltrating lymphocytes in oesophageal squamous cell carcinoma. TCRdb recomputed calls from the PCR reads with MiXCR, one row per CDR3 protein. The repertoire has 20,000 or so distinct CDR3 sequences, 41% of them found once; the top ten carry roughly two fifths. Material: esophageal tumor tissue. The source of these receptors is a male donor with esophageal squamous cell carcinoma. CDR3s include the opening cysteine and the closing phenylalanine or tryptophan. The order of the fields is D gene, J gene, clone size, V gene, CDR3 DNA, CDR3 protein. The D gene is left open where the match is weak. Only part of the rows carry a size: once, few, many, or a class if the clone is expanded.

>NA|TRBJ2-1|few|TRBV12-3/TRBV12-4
TGTGCCAGCAGTTTAGTGGGCAATAACAATGAGCAGTTCTTC
CASSLVGNNNEQFF
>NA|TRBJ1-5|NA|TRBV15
TGTGCCACCAGCTCGCAACTGGATAGCAATCAGCCCCAGCATTTT
CATSSQLDSNQPQHF
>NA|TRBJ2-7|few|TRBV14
TGTGCCAGCAGCCCAGAGGGCTCGCCTCCCTACGAGCAGTACTTC
CASSPEGSPPYEQYF
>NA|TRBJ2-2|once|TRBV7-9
TGTGCCAGCAGCTTATTTATGGGTGCTCCCGGGGAGCTGTTTTTT
CASSLFMGAPGELFF
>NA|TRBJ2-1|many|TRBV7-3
TGTGCCAGCAGCTTAAGGGAGACCCCCTACAATGAGCAGTTCTTC
CASSLRETPYNEQFF
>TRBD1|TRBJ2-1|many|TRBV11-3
TGTGCCAGCAGCTTGGGGACAGGGGTAGGGTACAATGAGCAGTTCTTC
CASSLGTGVGYNEQFF
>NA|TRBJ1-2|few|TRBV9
TGTGCCAGCAGCTCGGGACTTCAGTATGGCTACACCTTC
CASSSGLQYGYTF
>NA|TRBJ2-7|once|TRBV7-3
TGTGCCAGCAGCTCGGGACCAACCTACGAGCAGTACTTC
CASSSGPTYEQYF
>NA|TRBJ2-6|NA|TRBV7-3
TGTGCCAGCAGCGACAGATCTGGGGCCAACGTCCTGACTTTC
CASSDRSGANVLTF
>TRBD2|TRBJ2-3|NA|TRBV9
TGTGCCAGCAGCGTAGCCCCATCGACTAGCGGGAGTGGAAATACGCAGTATTTT
CASSVAPSTSGSGNTQYF
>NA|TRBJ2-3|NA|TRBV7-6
TGTGCCAGCAGCTTTAGTGGCCCAGATACGCAGTATTTT
CASSFSGPDTQYF
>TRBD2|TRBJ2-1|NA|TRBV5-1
TGCGCCAGCAGCTTGGCCGGGGGGACTGGAAATGAGCAGTTCTTC
CASSLAGGTGNEQFF
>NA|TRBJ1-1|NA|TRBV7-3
TGTGCCAGCAGCCCCCTCCAGTATAGTGTAGCTTTCTTT
CASSPLQYSVAFF
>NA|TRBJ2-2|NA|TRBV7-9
TGTGCCAGCGGCTCGGGATACACCGGGGAGCTGTATTTT
CASGSGYTGELYF
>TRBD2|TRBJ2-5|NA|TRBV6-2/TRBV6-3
TGTGCCAGCAGTGTTAGCGGGGGATTTGGAGAGACCCAGTACTTC
CASSVSGGFGETQYF
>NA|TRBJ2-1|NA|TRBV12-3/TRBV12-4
TGTGCCAGCAGCCCCAGCGGCGGCGTCTACAATGAGCAGTTCTTC
CASSPSGGVYNEQFF
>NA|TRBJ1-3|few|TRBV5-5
TGTGCCAGCTGCCGGTACTCTGGAAACACCATATATTTT
CASCRYSGNTIYF
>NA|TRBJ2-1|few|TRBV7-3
TGTGCCAGCAGCCCCGGACTTGGTTACAATGAGCAGTTCTTC
CASSPGLGYNEQFF
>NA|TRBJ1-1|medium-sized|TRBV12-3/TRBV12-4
TGTGCCAGCAGTTTGGGAGACAGCTCTAACGAAGCTTTCTTT
CASSLGDSSNEAFF
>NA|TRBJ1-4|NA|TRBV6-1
TGTGCCAGCAGTGAGCCTGGGGGCTTTAATGAAAAACTGTTTTTT
CASSEPGGFNEKLFF
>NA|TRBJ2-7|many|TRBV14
TGTGCCAGCAGCCAAGTTCGCGACGAGCAGTACTTC
CASSQVRDEQYF
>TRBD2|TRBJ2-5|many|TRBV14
TGTGCCAGCAGCCATCCTTGGACTAGCGGGGGGGCAGGAGAGACCCAGTACTTC
CASSHPWTSGGAGETQYF
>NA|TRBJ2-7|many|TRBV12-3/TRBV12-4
TGTGCGAGCCTCGGGAGCTCCTACGAGCAGTACTTC
CASLGSSYEQYF
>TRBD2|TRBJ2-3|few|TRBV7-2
TGTGCCAGCAGCTTAGTTTTTAGCGGGGGGGCAGATACGCAGTATTTT
CASSLVFSGGADTQYF
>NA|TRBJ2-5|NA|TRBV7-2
TGTGCCAGCAGCCGTCAGACAAACCAAGAGACCCAGTACTTC
CASSRQTNQETQYF
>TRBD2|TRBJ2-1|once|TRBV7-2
TGTGCCAGCAGCTTCACTAGCGGGAGTGGCAATGAGCAGTTCTTC
CASSFTSGSGNEQFF
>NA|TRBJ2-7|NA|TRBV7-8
TGTGCCAGCAGCTTAGCTGAGGGGCAGTACTTC
CASSLAEGQYF
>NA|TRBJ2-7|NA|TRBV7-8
TGTGCCAGCAGCTTCGGACCACTCGTCGGGTACGAGCAGTACTTC
CASSFGPLVGYEQYF
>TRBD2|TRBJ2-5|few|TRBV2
TGTGCCAGCGGGCAGGGACTAGCGGGCGGGACCCAGTACTTC
CASGQGLAGGTQYF
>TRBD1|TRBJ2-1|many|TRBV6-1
TGTGCCAGCCCCGGGTGGGACAGGGGGGGCAATGAGCAGTTCTTC
CASPGWDRGGNEQFF
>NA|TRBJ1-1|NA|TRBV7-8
TGTGCCAGCAGCTTCAGGGAAGGGGCTGAAGCTTTCTTT
CASSFREGAEAFF
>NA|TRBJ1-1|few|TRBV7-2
TGTGCCAGCAGCTTAGCGGTCCTCCCTGAAGCTTTCTTT
CASSLAVLPEAFF
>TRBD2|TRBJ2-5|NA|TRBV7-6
TGTGCTAGCAGCTCATCGGTGGGACTAGCGACTCAAGAGACCCAGTACTTC
CASSSSVGLATQETQYF
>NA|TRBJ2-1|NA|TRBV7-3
TGTGCCAGCAGCCCAGGAGTCTACAATGAGCAGTTCTTC
CASSPGVYNEQFF
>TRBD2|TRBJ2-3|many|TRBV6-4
TGTGCCAGCAACTTACCCGGCGGGGGGCGCCCCCTGTTCTTAAGCACAGATACGCAGTATTTT
CASNLPGGGRPLFLSTDTQYF
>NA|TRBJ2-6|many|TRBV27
TGTGCCAGCAGTAGGTCTGCAACGGCTGGGGCCAACGTCCTGACTTTC
CASSRSATAGANVLTF
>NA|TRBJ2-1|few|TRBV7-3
TGTGCCAGCAGCTTAGGAAAAAATGAGCAGTTCTTC
CASSLGKNEQFF
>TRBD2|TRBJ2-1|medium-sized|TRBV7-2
TGTGCCAGCAGCCCCGGACTAGCGCGGAATGAGCAGTTCTTC
CASSPGLARNEQFF
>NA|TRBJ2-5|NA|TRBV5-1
TGCGCCAGCAGCTTAAGCCCTAGGGAGACCCAGTACTTC
CASSLSPRETQYF
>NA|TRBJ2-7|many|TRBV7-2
TGTGCCAGCAGCTTAGGTGGCGGCCTTTACGAGCAGTACTTC
CASSLGGGLYEQYF
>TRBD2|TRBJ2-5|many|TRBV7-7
TGTGCTAGCAGCCCCCGACTAGCGGGTGTGGAGACCCAGTACTTC
CASSPRLAGVETQYF
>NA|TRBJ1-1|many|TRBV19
TGTGCCAGTAGTATAGATACCGGTCCGAACACTGAAGCTTTCTTT
CASSIDTGPNTEAFF
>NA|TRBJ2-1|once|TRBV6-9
TGTGCCAGCAGCCCCCGGGGGTATGAGCAGTTCTTC
CASSPRGYEQFF
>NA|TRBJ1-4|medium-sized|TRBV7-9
TGTGCCAGCAGCCTACAGGGTGGTACGGAAAAACTGTTTTTT
CASSLQGGTEKLFF
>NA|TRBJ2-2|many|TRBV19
TGTGCCAGTTCAGACCCGAACACCGGGGAGCTGTTTTTT
CASSDPNTGELFF
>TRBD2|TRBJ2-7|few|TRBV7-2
TGTGCCAGCAGCTTTTCCGGGAGGGCCTACGAGCAGTACTTC
CASSFSGRAYEQYF
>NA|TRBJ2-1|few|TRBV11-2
TGTGCCAGCAGCCCCCGGCGCATTGACAGTGAGCAGTTCTTC
CASSPRRIDSEQFF
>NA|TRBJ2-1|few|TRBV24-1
TGTGCCACCAGTGAGGGGACACCGAAGAAGCAGTTCTTC
CATSEGTPKKQFF
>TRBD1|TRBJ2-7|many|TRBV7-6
TGTGCCAGCAGCCGGAACCCGGGACAGGGATACGACGAGCAGTACTTC
CASSRNPGQGYDEQYF
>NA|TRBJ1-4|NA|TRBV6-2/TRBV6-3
TGTGCCAGCAGTGACGGGGATGTAAAACTGTTTTTC
CASSDGDVKLFF
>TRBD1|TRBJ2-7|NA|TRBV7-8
TGTGCCAGCAGCCTAATACCGGGACAGGCGAATGAGCAGTACTTC
CASSLIPGQANEQYF
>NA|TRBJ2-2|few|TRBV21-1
TGTGCCAGCAGCATGAGGACTAGGCGGAACACCGGGGAGCTGTTTTTT
CASSMRTRRNTGELFF